Given below is one T cell receptor beta chain in context. Looked up from germline, CDR1 is SGHNT and CDR2 is YENEEA. Trimming left V 5 bases short and J 0 bases short, with 17 bases between. This CDR3 has 16 residues. The data were obtained in a study of long-term antiretroviral therapy in people with HIV. The assay used was immunoSEQ (version v3.0), run at survey level. TCRdb keeps only in-frame clones here, not all; method: immunoSEQ multiplex PCR. This table has about 24,000 clones, around 80% appearing once. The chain combines TRBV11-3 with TRBJ2-7; D possibly matches TRBD1 or TRBD2 (5 bases each). The sequence was collected from a woman between 35 and 50 years old with HIV. The sequenced sample was unsorted PBMCs, obtained 1.2 years after starting antiretroviral therapy. The DNA for the CDR3 is TGTGCCAGCAGCCAGCTCGGGACGGACCTCTCCTACGAGCAGTACTTC. Translation: CASSQLGTDLSYEQYF.